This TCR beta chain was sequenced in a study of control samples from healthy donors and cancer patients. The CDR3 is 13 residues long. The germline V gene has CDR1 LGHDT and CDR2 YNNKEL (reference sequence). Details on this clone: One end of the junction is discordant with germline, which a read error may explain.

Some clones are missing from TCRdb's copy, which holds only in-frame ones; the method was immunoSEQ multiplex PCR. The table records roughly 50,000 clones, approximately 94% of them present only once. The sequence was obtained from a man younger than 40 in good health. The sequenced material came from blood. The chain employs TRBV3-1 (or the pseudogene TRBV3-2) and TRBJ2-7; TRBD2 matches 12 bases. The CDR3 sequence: CASSQDSRTSGAF. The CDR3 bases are TGTGCCAGCAGCCAAGATAGCAGGACTAGCGGGGCCTTC.